The T cell receptor (beta chain) under discussion was sequenced for a study of OX40 agonist ivuxolimab in advanced cancers. Turning to the study itself: Of the patients, three showed partial responses, one with hepatocellular carcinoma and two with cutaneous melanoma.

Only in-frame clones appear in the TCRdb table, and some are missing; sequencing was by immunoSEQ multiplex PCR. This table has roughly 10,000 clones, about 77% appearing once. A history of autoimmune disease or systemic immunosuppression excluded patients. Patients had blood sampled at baseline and again on cycle 4 day 1 and cycle 7 day 1. The sequence was collected from an adult with an advanced solid tumor such as melanoma, head and neck, liver or kidney cancer. The sequencing used CD4+ or CD8+ T cells sorted from blood, collected in a trial of the OX40 agonist ivuxolimab.

The CDR3 region has the DNA TGTGCCAGCAGCCAATTCTCGGGAGGGACTAATGAAAAACTGTTTTTT. Translating gives CASSQFSGGTNEKLFF. The chain recombines TRBV14 with TRBJ1-4; D is ambiguous. The CDR3 is made up of 16 amino acids. Germline CDR1 and CDR2: SGHDN and FVKESK. With 2 bases removed from V and 2 bases from J, the gap between germline ends came to 12 bases.